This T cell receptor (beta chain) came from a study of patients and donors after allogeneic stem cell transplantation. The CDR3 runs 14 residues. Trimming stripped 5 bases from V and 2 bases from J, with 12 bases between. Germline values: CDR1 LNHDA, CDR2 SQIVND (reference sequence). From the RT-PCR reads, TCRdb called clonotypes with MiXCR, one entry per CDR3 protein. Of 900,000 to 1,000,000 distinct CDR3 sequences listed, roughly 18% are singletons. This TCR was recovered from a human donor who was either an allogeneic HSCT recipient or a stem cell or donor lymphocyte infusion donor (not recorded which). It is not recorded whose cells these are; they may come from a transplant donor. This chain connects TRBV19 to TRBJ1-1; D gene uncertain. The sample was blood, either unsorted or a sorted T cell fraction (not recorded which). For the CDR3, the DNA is TGTGCCAGTAGTGTCCGACACCTAAACACTGAAGCTTTCTTT. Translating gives CASSVRHLNTEAFF.